This TCR beta chain is from a study of T-cell memory formation after mild COVID-19. Findings and caveats of the study: CD4+ contracting clones were mainly CM and EM; CD8+ ones, EMRA. There was a balanced CD4/CD8 profile in clones contracting day 15 to 85, and later expanders leaned CD4+.

This clonotype was seen just once. Antigen: not known. The germline V gene has CDR1 GTSNPN and CDR2 SVGIG (reference sequence). The CDR3 has 14 amino acids. The V gene end was trimmed by 2 bases and the J gene end by 6 bases; junction bases not matched to a gene: 7. 5'RACE primed at constant segments yielded TCR alpha and TCR beta cDNA libraries bearing sample barcodes and UMIs. MiXCR, run by TCRdb on the 5' RACE reads, gives a single entry per CDR3 protein. The table has 350,000 or so distinct CDR3 sequences, 20% to 25% seen once. The source material was PBMCs or a T cell subset sorted from them (not recorded which). The V gene is TRBV30, the J gene TRBJ1-5, with TRBD1 matching over 7 bases. The source of this sequence is an adult woman who had mild COVID-19 (a few samples of this study predate the infection). Cell type and time point are not known. The CDR3 bases are TGTGCCTGGAGTAGAAACAGGGGCGGTCAGCCCCAGCATTTT. This gives the protein CAWSRNRGGQPQHF.